Listed below are T cell receptor beta chains from one sample, sequenced in a study of blood T cell repertoires in COVID-19. Assay: immunoSEQ multiplex PCR; the TCRdb copy retains only in-frame clones and omits some. The sample contains fewer than 500,000 clones, 85% to 90% of which appear only once. The sequenced sample was PBMCs or T cells enriched from blood (not recorded which). The receptor set was obtained from a young man who had recovered from COVID-19. The CDR3 runs from the conserved cysteine through the conserved F or W. A D gene is named only where the DNA matches it firmly. Expanded clones are given a class, and other clones once, few, many or no size at all.

clone_size j_call d_call v_call cdr3_nt cdr3_aa
- TRBJ2-2 - TRBV5-1 TGCGCCAGCAGTCCGGGAAACACCGGGGAGCTGTTTTTT CASSPGNTGELFF
few TRBJ2-2 - TRBV7-9 TGTGCCAGCAGCTTAAATTCTGCCGGGGAGCTGTTTTTT CASSLNSAGELFF
- TRBJ2-7 TRBD2 TRBV27 TGTGCCAGCAGTTTAGGAGCGGGAGGGGCCTACGAGCAGTACTTC CASSLGAGGAYEQYF
- TRBJ1-2 TRBD1 TRBV2 TGTGCCAGCAGTGAGACACAGGGGGCGATCAACTATGGCTACACCTTC CASSETQGAINYGYTF
- TRBJ1-2 - TRBV4-2 TGTGCCAGCACTCAAACGGGTTCAGCCAGCTATGGCTACACCTTC CASTQTGSASYGYTF
- TRBJ1-2 TRBD1 TRBV19 TGTGCCAGTAGCCGACTAGGACAGGGTGGCTATGGCTACACCTTC CASSRLGQGGYGYTF
- TRBJ2-2 TRBD2 TRBV6-5 TGTGCCAGCAGTTGGGGGACTAGCAGGAACACCGGGGAGCTGTTTTTT CASSWGTSRNTGELFF
- TRBJ2-5 TRBD2 TRBV18 TGTGCCAGCTCACGAACAGCGGGATTCGAGGAGACCCAGTACTTC CASSRTAGFEETQYF
- TRBJ1-5 TRBD1 TRBV7-8 TGTGCCAGCAGCTTCAGGGGGAATCAGCCCCAGCATTTT CASSFRGNQPQHF
- TRBJ2-1 - TRBV7-7 TGTGCCAGCAGCCCTCGACTAGAGTGGAACCCTAGCTCCTACAATGAGCAGTTCTTC CASSPRLEWNPSSYNEQFF
- TRBJ2-4 - TRBV3-1/TRBV3-2 TGTGCCAGCAGCCAAGATAAAGCGTCGGTAAACATTCAGTACTTC CASSQDKASVNIQYF
- TRBJ2-7 - TRBV28 TGTGCCAGCAGTTTCAGCGGTGCACACTCCTACGAGCAGTACTTC CASSFSGAHSYEQYF
- TRBJ1-5 - TRBV19 TGTGCCAGTAGTATAGAAGAGACAGGACATAGCAATCAGCCCCAGCATTTT CASSIEETGHSNQPQHF
- TRBJ1-2 - TRBV7-2 TGTGCCAGCAGCTTACAGGGTTTTGGCTACACCTTC CASSLQGFGYTF
- TRBJ1-6 - TRBV18 TGTGCCAGCTCACCACTGGACATCATCGGGTCACCCCTCCACTTT CASSPLDIIGSPLHF
once TRBJ2-5 TRBD2 TRBV29-1 TGCAGCGTTGGTAAGCAGCGGGGCGGAGAGACCCAGTACTTC CSVGKQRGGETQYF
- TRBJ2-1 - TRBV4-1 TGCGCCAGCAGCCAAGTGTTGAGTAGCGGTTCACCATACAATGAGCAGTTCTTC CASSQVLSSGSPYNEQFF
- TRBJ1-2 TRBD1 TRBV7-2 TGTGCCAGCAGCGCTCCTGGGACAGGGGGAACCTCGTATGGCTACACCTTC CASSAPGTGGTSYGYTF
- TRBJ2-2 - TRBV4-1 TGCGCCAGCAGCCAATATAACTGGGGCGGCGGGGAGCTGTTTTTT CASSQYNWGGGELFF
- TRBJ1-1 - TRBV28 TGTGCCAGCAGGGAACAGGGCTGGATGGGCACTGAAGCTTTCTTT CASREQGWMGTEAFF
once TRBJ2-1 - TRBV6-5 TGTGCCAGCAGTTACGATCGGGAGTTCTACAATGAGCAGTTCTTC CASSYDREFYNEQFF
- TRBJ1-5 - TRBV28 TGTGCCAGCAGTTTATTGGGAGGTCCTAGCAATCAGCCCCAGCATTTT CASSLLGGPSNQPQHF
- TRBJ2-1 - TRBV28 TGTGCCAGCGTCCCGGGGGTGTGGAATGAGCAGTTCTTC CASVPGVWNEQFF
- TRBJ1-2 - TRBV3-1/TRBV3-2 TGTGCCAGCAGCGAAGGGGGGGGCAGCTATGGCTACACCTTC CASSEGGGSYGYTF
- TRBJ2-5 - TRBV5-1 TGCGCCAGCAGCTTACCCCAGGAACAAGAGACCCAGTACTTC CASSLPQEQETQYF
once TRBJ2-5 TRBD1 TRBV7-3 TGTGCCAGCAGCCCCCGGACAGGGGTAGAGACCCAGTACTTC CASSPRTGVETQYF
- TRBJ1-5 TRBD1 TRBV6-5 TGTGCCAGCAACCCCACAGGGGGCGACCAGCCCCAGCATTTT CASNPTGGDQPQHF
- TRBJ1-4 - TRBV13 TGTGCCAGCAGCTTAAAGGGGGCAACTAATGAAAAACTGTTTTTT CASSLKGATNEKLFF
- TRBJ2-7 TRBD2 TRBV11-2 TGTGCCAGCAGCCCCGCGACTAGCGGGATCGCTGGGAACGAGCAGTACTTC CASSPATSGIAGNEQYF
- TRBJ2-7 - TRBV7-2 TGTGCCAGCAGCTTATTGCTCGGGAGCTCCTACGAGCAGTACTTC CASSLLLGSSYEQYF
few TRBJ1-5 - TRBV28 TGTGCCAGCAGGCTTCCGGGGGGTAGCAATCAGCCCCAGCATTTT CASRLPGGSNQPQHF
- TRBJ1-1 TRBD1 TRBV7-2 TGTGCCAGCAGCCCAATGGACAGGAGCGCCACTGAAGCTTTCTTT CASSPMDRSATEAFF
- TRBJ1-2 TRBD1 TRBV28 TGTGCCAGCAGTTTCGCGGCAGGGGGAATCTATGGCTACACCTTC CASSFAAGGIYGYTF
- TRBJ2-1 - TRBV24-1 TGTGCCACGGCGTCGTCGCCGGGGTACAATGAGCAGTTCTTC CATASSPGYNEQFF
- TRBJ2-3 - TRBV12-3/TRBV12-4 TGTGCCAGCAGTTTTTCAGGCCCAGATACGCAGTATTTT CASSFSGPDTQYF
- TRBJ1-5 TRBD1 TRBV19 TGTGCCAGTAGTAGGTCGACAGGGTTTGGGATCGGCCAGCCCCAGCATTTT CASSRSTGFGIGQPQHF
- TRBJ2-1 TRBD2 TRBV6-5 TGTGCCAGCAGTCGACTAGCGTTGTACAATGAGCAGTTCTTC CASSRLALYNEQFF
- TRBJ2-7 - TRBV29-1 TGCAGCGTTGTATCGGTCGAGCAGTACTTC CSVVSVEQYF
once TRBJ2-2 - TRBV2 TGTGCCAGCAGAGTCATAGCGGATAACACCGGGGAGCTGTTTTTT CASRVIADNTGELFF
- TRBJ2-7 - TRBV11-2 TGTGCCAGCAGCGGAGGGCCTAGGGACAGCCGCTACGAGCAGTACTTC CASSGGPRDSRYEQYF
- TRBJ2-1 TRBD2 TRBV28 TGTGCCAGCAACCCGAGCGGGAGTGCTTACAATGAGCAGTTCTTC CASNPSGSAYNEQFF
- TRBJ1-2 - TRBV18 TGTGCCAGCTCACCGTTACAACCTAACTATGGCTACACCTTC CASSPLQPNYGYTF
- TRBJ2-1 TRBD2 TRBV19 TGTGCCAGTAGTATAGGGGGACTAGCGGGAGTCTACAATGAGCAGTTCTTC CASSIGGLAGVYNEQFF
- TRBJ2-7 - TRBV4-1 TGCGCCAGCAGCCAAGTCGAGGGTTCCTACGAGCAGTACTTC CASSQVEGSYEQYF
- TRBJ1-1 - TRBV18 TGTGCCAGCTCACCCCCGGGAGGCAGGTTGGCTGAAGCTTTCTTT CASSPPGGRLAEAFF
- TRBJ2-3 TRBD2 TRBV6-5 TGTGCCAGTGGATTTGAGGGAGGGTGGACAGATACGCAGTATTTT CASGFEGGWTDTQYF